This TCR beta chain was recorded in a study of T cell repertoires in cytomegalovirus infection. Study-level background: CMV infection plus the matching HLA type was flagged by public TCR beta signatures.

Study-wide findings and caveats: The ex vivo response was dominated by HLA-C-restricted CMV-specific TCR beta clonotypes. CMV carriers having the relevant HLA were flagged by cumulative public TCR beta family frequency.

V was clipped by 6 bases and J by 0 bases, with 11 bases between them. The CDR3 runs to 14 residues. Germline lookup yields CDR1 LNHDA and CDR2 SQIVND (reference sequence). On this clonotype: Its specificity is not known.

TCRdb re-called the reads with MiXCR, one entry per CDR3 protein. The table includes roughly 760,000 distinct CDR3 sequences, 35% detected once. The genes are TRBV19 and TRBJ2-5; the D call may be TRBD1 or TRBD2 (5 bases each). The sequenced sample consisted of PBMCs. The TCR sequence derives from a human donor in good health (CMV status not recorded). Some clones in this sample may be carry-over from other donors' samples. The CDR3 sequence is CASRARGHQETQYF. The CDR3 DNA reads as TGTGCCAGTAGAGCGAGGGGACACCAAGAGACCCAGTACTTC.